These 7 T cell receptor beta chains came from one sample sequenced in a study of cytomegalovirus exposure and HLA in healthy donors. Primers: 60 Vbeta forward and 13 Jbeta reverse. The table came from immunoSEQ multiplex PCR; TCRdb's copy has only in-frame clones and leaves some out. The sample yields approximately 200,000 clones, approximately 85% seen once. What was sequenced was PBMCs. All receptors derive from a woman aged 50 to 60 in good health and CMV-seronegative.

This clone was recorded once. V gene TRBV6-1 combines with J gene TRBJ1-2; 7 bases are a match to TRBD1. Germline assignment: CDR1 MNHNS and CDR2 SASEGT. The CDR3 spans 15 residues. The trim removed 7 bases at V and 6 bases at J, leaving 14 bases unmatched. The CDR3: CASIWDSNRSNGYTF. CDR3 in DNA: TGTGCCAGCATCTGGGACAGCAACAGAAGTAATGGCTACACCTTC.

The chain combines TRBV28 with TRBJ2-6; the match to TRBD1 covers 8 bases. Germline V lookup: CDR1 MDHEN, CDR2 SYDVKM. The CDR3 has 19 amino acids. V gave up 0 bases and J gave up 0 bases; unmatched junction bases: 7. DNA of the CDR3: TGTGCCAGCAGTTTATGGGCAGGGGGCGAACTCTCTGGGGCCAACGTCCTGACTTTC. It specifies CASSLWAGGELSGANVLTF.

This clone was detected a few times. This sequence joins TRBV30 and TRBJ1-3; 10 nucleotides match TRBD1. CDR1 GTSNPN and CDR2 SVGIG come from the germline V gene (reference sequence). Germline trimming cut 5 bases from V and 2 bases from J; bases unmatched to any gene: 0. CDR3 length: 13 amino acids. CDR3 sequence (DNA): TGTGCCTGGGACAGGGGGCCTGGAAACACCATATATTTT. Its translation is CAWDRGPGNTIYF.

The chain links TRBV5-6 to TRBJ1-5; no firm D call. Trimming removed 0 bases from V and 2 bases from J, with 12 bases in between. The V gene's germline CDR1 is SGHDT and CDR2 YYEEEE. The CDR3 covers 16 residues. CDR3 protein: CASSLGGLAGNQPQHF. The DNA for the CDR3 is TGTGCCAGCAGCTTGGGCGGCCTAGCGGGCAATCAGCCCCAGCATTTT.

This sequence joins TRBV29-1 and TRBJ1-1; 8 bases map to TRBD1. CDR1 is SQVTM, CDR2 ANQGSEA, per germline. The CDR3 has 13 amino acids. The V and J ends lost 2 bases and 9 bases, in that order; junction bases with no gene match: 8. DNA of the CDR3: TGCAGCGTTGAAAGGGACAACAGGGGGAAAGCTTTCTTT. It translates to CSVERDNRGKAFF.

The chain combines TRBV15 with TRBJ1-5, with 8 bases matching TRBD1. The CDR3 has 16 residues. The V and J ends lost 4 bases and 6 bases, in that order; junction bases with no gene match: 11. CDR1 LNHNV and CDR2 YYDKDF come from the germline V gene (reference sequence). For the CDR3, the DNA is TGTGCCACCAGCAACTATGGACAGGGCTCCTCTCAGCCCCAGCATTTT. It specifies CATSNYGQGSSQPQHF.

The genes are TRBV11-2 and TRBJ2-7; 8 bases align to TRBD2. This CDR3 contains 18 residues. Germline-derived CDR1 and CDR2 are SGHAT and FQNNGV. J lost 0 bases, V lost 4 bases, and 14 bases had no gene match. For the CDR3, the DNA is TGTGCCAGCAGCTACAGCCCGTTACTAGCGGATTACTCCTACGAGCAGTACTTC. Translated, it gives CASSYSPLLADYSYEQYF.